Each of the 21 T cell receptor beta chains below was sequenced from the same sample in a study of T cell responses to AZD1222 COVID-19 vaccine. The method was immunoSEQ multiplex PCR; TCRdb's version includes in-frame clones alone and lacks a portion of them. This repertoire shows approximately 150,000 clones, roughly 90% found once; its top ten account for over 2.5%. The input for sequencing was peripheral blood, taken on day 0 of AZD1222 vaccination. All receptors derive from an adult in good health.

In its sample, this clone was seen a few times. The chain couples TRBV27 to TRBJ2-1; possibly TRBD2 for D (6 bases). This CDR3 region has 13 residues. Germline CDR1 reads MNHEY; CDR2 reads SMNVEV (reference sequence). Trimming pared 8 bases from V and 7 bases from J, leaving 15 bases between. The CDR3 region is CASSYGRGNEQFF. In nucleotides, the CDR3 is TGTGCCAGCTCATATGGGCGGGGTAATGAGCAGTTCTTC.

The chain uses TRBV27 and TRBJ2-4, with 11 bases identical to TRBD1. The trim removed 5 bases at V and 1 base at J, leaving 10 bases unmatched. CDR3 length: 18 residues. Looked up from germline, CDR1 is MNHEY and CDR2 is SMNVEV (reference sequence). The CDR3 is CASSPFRGQGAAKNIQYF. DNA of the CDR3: TGTGCCAGCAGTCCGTTCCGAGGACAGGGGGCGGCCAAAAACATTCAGTACTTC.

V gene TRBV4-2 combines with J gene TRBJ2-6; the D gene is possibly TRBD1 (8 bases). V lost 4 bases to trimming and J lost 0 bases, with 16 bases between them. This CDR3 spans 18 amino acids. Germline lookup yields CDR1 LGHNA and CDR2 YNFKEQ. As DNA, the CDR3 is TGTGCCAGCAGCCCTGACAGGGGAGGGGGCTCTGGGGCCAACGTCCTGACTTTC. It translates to CASSPDRGGGSGANVLTF.

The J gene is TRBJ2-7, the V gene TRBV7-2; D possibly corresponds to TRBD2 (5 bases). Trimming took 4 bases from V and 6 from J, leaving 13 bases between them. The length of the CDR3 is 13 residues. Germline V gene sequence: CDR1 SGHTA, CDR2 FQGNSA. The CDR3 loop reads CASSSDWAGEQYF. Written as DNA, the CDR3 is TGTGCCAGCAGCTCAGACTGGGCGGGCGAGCAGTACTTC.

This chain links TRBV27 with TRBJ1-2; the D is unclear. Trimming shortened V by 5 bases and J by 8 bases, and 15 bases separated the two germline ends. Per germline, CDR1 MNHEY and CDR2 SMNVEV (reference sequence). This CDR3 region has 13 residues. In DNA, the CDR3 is TGTGCCAGCAGTCCCAGTGGGCTGGTAGGCTACACCTTC. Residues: CASSPSGLVGYTF.

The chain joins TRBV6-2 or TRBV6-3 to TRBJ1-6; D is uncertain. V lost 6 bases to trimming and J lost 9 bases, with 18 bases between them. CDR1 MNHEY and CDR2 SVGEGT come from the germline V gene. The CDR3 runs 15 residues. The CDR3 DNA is TGTGCCAGCAGCGACGCGGCCAGGCGCGGTTCACCCCTCCACTTT. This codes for CASSDAARRGSPLHF.

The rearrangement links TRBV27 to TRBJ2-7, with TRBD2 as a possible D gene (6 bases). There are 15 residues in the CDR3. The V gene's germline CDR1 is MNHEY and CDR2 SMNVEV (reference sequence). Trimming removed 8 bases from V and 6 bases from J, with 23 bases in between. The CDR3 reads CASRSFGSGGGEQYF. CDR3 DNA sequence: TGTGCCAGCCGAAGCTTTGGAAGTGGGGGAGGCGAGCAGTACTTC.

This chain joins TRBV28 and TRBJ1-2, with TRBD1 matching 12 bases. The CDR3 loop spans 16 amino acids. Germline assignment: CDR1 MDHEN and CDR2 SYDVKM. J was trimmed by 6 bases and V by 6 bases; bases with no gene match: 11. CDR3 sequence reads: CASRAAGTGGEDGYTF. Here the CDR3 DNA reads TGTGCCAGCAGGGCCGCCGGGACAGGGGGCGAGGATGGCTACACCTTC.

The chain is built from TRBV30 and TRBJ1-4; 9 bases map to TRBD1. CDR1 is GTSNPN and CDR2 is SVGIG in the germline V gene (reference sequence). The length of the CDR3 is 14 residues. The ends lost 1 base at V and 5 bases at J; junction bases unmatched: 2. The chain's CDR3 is CAWSAGTGNEKLFF. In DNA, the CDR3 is TGTGCCTGGAGTGCCGGGACAGGGAATGAAAAACTGTTTTTT. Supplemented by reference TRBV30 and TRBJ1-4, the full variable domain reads SQTIHQWPATLVQPVGSPLSLECTVEGTSNPNLYWYRQAAGRGLQLLFYSVGIGQISSEVPQNLSASRPQDRQFILSSKKLLLSDSGFYLCAWSAGTGNEKLFFGSGTQLSVL.

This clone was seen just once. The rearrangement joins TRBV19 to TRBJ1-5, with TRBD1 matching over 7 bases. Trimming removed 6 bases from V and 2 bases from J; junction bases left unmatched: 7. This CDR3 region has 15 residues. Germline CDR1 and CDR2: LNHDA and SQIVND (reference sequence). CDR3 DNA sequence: TGTGCCAGTAGCAAAGACAGGGCGGGCAATCAGCCCCAGCATTTT. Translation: CASSKDRAGNQPQHF.

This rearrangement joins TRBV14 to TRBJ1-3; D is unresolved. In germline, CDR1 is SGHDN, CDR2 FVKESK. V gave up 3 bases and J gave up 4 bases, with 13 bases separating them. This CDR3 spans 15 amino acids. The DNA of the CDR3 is TGTGCCAGCAGCCACTCCCGAGTCCCCGGAAACACCATATATTTT. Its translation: CASSHSRVPGNTIYF.

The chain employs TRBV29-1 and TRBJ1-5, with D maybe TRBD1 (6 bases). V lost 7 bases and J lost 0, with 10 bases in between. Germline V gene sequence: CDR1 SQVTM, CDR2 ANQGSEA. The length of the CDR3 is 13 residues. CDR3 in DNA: TGCAGCGCGACAGGAGATAGCAATCAGCCCCAGCATTTT. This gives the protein CSATGDSNQPQHF.

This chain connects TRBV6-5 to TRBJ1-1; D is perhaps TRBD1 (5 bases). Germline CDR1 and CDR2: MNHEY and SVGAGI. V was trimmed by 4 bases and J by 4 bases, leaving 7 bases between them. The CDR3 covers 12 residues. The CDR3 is CASSSQGTEAFF. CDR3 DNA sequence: TGTGCCAGCAGTTCCCAGGGCACTGAAGCTTTCTTT.

The CDR3 DNA reads TGCGCCAGCAGCCAGTCACAGGGGGAAAATGAAAAACTGTTTTTT. It translates to CASSQSQGENEKLFF. The rearrangement links TRBV4-1 to TRBJ1-4; 8 bases agree with TRBD1. This CDR3 comprises 15 residues. V shed 3 bases and J 5 bases; nucleotides not matched to a gene: 5. Germline assignment: CDR1 MGHRA and CDR2 YSYEKL.

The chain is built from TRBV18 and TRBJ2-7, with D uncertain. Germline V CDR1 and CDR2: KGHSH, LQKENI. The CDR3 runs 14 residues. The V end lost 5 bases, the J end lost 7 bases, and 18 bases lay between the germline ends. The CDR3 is CASSYAALVGEQYF. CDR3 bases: TGTGCCAGCTCATACGCGGCCCTAGTGGGGGAGCAGTACTTC.

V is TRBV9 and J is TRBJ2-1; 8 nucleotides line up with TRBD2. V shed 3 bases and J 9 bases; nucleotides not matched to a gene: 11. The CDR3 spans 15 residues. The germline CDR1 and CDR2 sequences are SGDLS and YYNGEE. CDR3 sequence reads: CASSAWGGRSAEQFF. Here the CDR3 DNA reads TGTGCCAGCAGCGCGTGGGGCGGGAGGTCGGCTGAGCAGTTCTTC.

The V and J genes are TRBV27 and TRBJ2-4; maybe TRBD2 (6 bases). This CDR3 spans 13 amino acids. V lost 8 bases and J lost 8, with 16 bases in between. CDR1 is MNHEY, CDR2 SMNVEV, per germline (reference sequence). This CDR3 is CASSEVGEDIQYF. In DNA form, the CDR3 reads TGTGCCAGCTCCGAAGTAGGGGAGGACATTCAGTACTTC.

CDR3 loop: CASSLSERNEKLFF. For the CDR3, the DNA is TGTGCCAGCAGCTTATCGGAACGGAATGAAAAACTGTTTTTT. The rearrangement links TRBV11-2 to TRBJ1-4, with D hard to call. Trimming stripped 2 bases from V and 5 bases from J, with 9 bases between. The CDR3 sequence is 14 residues long. Germline CDR1 is SGHAT and CDR2 is FQNNGV.

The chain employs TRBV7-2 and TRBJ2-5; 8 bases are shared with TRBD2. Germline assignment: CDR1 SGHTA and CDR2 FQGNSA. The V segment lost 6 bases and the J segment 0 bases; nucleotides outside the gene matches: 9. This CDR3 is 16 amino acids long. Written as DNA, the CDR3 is TGTGCCAGCAGGAAACGCAGCGGGGGCTACCAAGAGACCCAGTACTTC. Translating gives CASRKRSGGYQETQYF.

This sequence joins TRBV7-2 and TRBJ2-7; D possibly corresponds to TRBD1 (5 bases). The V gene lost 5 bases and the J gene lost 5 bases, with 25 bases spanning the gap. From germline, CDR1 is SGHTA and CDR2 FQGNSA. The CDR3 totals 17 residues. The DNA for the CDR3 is TGTGCCAGCAGCGAATATTCCACCCCTTGGTCGACAGACGAGCAGTACTTC. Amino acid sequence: CASSEYSTPWSTDEQYF.

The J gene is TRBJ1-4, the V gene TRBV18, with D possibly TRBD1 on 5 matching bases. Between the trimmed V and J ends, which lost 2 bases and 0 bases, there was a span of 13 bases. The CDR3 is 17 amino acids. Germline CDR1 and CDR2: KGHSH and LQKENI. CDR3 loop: CASSPSGPGATNEKLFF. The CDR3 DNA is TGTGCCAGCTCACCATCGGGACCGGGAGCAACTAATGAAAAACTGTTTTTT.